Sequencing of this T cell receptor beta chain was carried out in a study of shared clonotypes between healthy human individuals. About the research overall: Three plates each covered CD4 naive and memory; CD8 naive two, CD8 memory one.

The germline V and J ends were trimmed by 3 bases and 2 bases, with 19 bases remaining between them. The germline gives CDR1 GTSNPN, CDR2 SVGIG (reference sequence). The CDR3 length is 16 residues. An even split of each subset's genomic DNA across several immunoSEQ plates was performed. Produced via immunoSEQ multiplex PCR; TCRdb's table is partial and in-frame only. The sample contains 2 million to 2.5 million clones, about 92% of which appear only once. General study points: Among the subsets, naive ones generally showed larger estimated richness than memory ones.

A word on this clone: Its antigen remains unidentified.

From CD4+ cells came CD45RA+ naive and CD45RA-negative memory subsets. The sequence derives from a man aged 18 to 29 in good health. Some clones in this sample may be carry-over from other donors' samples. The chain recombines TRBV30 with TRBJ1-1; D ambiguous. Material for sequencing was naive CD4+ T cells from PBMCs. Stated subset: CD45RA+ positively selected. The CDR3 coding sequence is TGTGCCTGGAGCCGGGGTCGGGTGCGGGTTAACACTGAAGCTTTCTTT. It translates to CAWSRGRVRVNTEAFF.